This T cell receptor beta chain appears in the sequencing data of a study of cytomegalovirus exposure and HLA in healthy donors. Remarks on this clone: Its antigen is currently unknown.

Use of 60 Vbeta and 13 Jbeta primers characterized the PCR. Repertoires were generated with immunoSEQ multiplex PCR, while TCRdb's copy carries only in-frame clones and drops some. This table holds roughly 120,000 clones, about 80% found once. General study findings and limits: A prior analysis recorded that most TCR beta V segments were productive about 90% or about 30% of the time. Associated with cytomegalovirus, according to the listing, were 150 to 200 TCR beta chains. Several of the most significant clusters appeared, in a later analysis, to be linked to common viral pathogens.

The sequencing input was PBMCs. The TCR comes from a male donor in good health and CMV-seronegative.

The CDR3 coding sequence is TGTGCCAGCAGCTTAGCCGGAGCCTACAATGAGCAGTTCTTC. Residues: CASSLAGAYNEQFF. This chain links TRBV7-8 with TRBJ2-1, with D unresolved. Trimming cost V 0 bases and J 2 bases, with 5 bases left between them. Germline CDR1 and CDR2: SGHVS and FQNEAQ. The length of the CDR3 is 14 residues.